Shown below are 20 T cell receptor beta chains from a single sample sequenced in a study of shared clonotypes between healthy human individuals. Only in-frame clones appear in the TCRdb table, and some are missing; sequencing was by immunoSEQ multiplex PCR. The sample lists a few hundred thousand clones; 90% to 97% were seen once. The specimen sequenced was memory CD8+ T cells sorted from blood. Subset in this sample: CD45RO+ cells pooled with CCR7-negative TemRA cells. These receptors came from a man aged 25-40 years in good health.

This chain joins TRBV27 and TRBJ2-5, with TRBD2 matching 7 bases. The CDR3 length is 20 residues. V shed 9 bases and J 2 bases; nucleotides not matched to a gene: 27. From germline, CDR1 is MNHEY and CDR2 SMNVEV (reference sequence). In nucleotides, the CDR3 is TGTGCCAGGCTCTCTGCCCAAGCGGGAAGTCTAGCGGAGATTCAAGAGACCCAGTACTTC. It is translated as CARLSAQAGSLAEIQETQYF.

The rearrangement uses TRBV29-1 and TRBJ2-2; D is tentatively TRBD1 or TRBD2 (5 bases each). CDR3 size: 17 residues. Germline CDR1 and CDR2: SQVTM and ANQGSEA. Trimming shortened V by 4 bases and J by 1 base, and 19 bases separated the two germline ends. The CDR3 sequence is CSVGGENFGGNTGELFF. The CDR3 coding sequence is TGCAGCGTTGGCGGAGAAAACTTTGGGGGGAACACCGGGGAGCTGTTTTTT.

The chain has TRBV27 and TRBJ1-1; D ambiguous. Trimming took off 9 bases at V and 1 base at J, with 12 bases between the two ends. The CDR3 runs to 13 residues. Germline V lookup: CDR1 MNHEY, CDR2 SMNVEV (reference sequence). The chain's CDR3 is CASWKTSNTEAFF. The CDR3 nucleotides read TGTGCCAGTTGGAAGACATCGAACACTGAAGCTTTCTTT.

The chain couples TRBV7-2 to TRBJ1-3; D unclear. Germline V gene lookup returns CDR1 SGHTA and CDR2 FQGNSA. The V and J ends lost 5 bases and 2 bases respectively, with 10 bases between them. This CDR3 contains 14 residues. CDR3 amino acids: CASSPRAPGNTIYF. In nucleotides, the CDR3 is TGTGCCAGCAGCCCCCGGGCCCCTGGAAACACCATATATTTT.

This clone was seen more than once but under ten times. V and J are TRBV28 and TRBJ1-1; no firm D call. V was pared by 3 bases and J by 4 bases, with 3 bases between. Germline lookup yields CDR1 MDHEN and CDR2 SYDVKM. The CDR3 length is 11 residues. CDR3 sequence reads: CASSLPTEAFF. CDR3 in DNA: TGTGCCAGCAGTTTGCCCACTGAAGCTTTCTTT.

The gene calls are TRBV6-5 and TRBJ2-1; 10 bases are shared with TRBD2. Germline V lookup: CDR1 MNHEY, CDR2 SVGAGI. CDR3 size: 14 residues. Losses at the gene ends were 11 bases for V and 8 bases for J; bases not matched to a gene: 12. CDR3 sequence: CAARRGLATDEQFF. The CDR3, as DNA: TGTGCCGCGAGAAGGGGACTAGCGACCGATGAGCAGTTCTTC.

The chain has TRBV2 and TRBJ1-5; D unclear. The germline V and J ends were trimmed by 6 bases and 4 bases, with 10 bases remaining between them. Germline V gives CDR1 SNHLY, CDR2 FYNNEI. This CDR3 region has 13 residues. The CDR3 DNA sequence: TGTGCCAGCAGGGAACAGCCTAATCAGCCCCAGCATTTT. It codes for CASREQPNQPQHF.

The V call is TRBV7-2, the J call TRBJ2-1, with 7 bases identical to TRBD2. The length of the CDR3 is 15 residues. The germline V gene encodes CDR1 SGHTA and CDR2 FQGNSA. Germline trimming cut 1 base from V and 3 bases from J; bases unmatched to any gene: 3. The CDR3 here is CASSLVPSGYNEQFF. The DNA for the CDR3 is TGTGCCAGCAGCTTAGTGCCTAGCGGCTACAATGAGCAGTTCTTC.

The CDR3 DNA sequence: TGTGCCAGCAGCTTCGTAGCGGGAGATTGGTACGAGCAGTACTTC. Amino acid sequence: CASSFVAGDWYEQYF. The chain links TRBV7-2 to TRBJ2-7; TRBD2 matches 9 bases. Germline V gene lookup returns CDR1 SGHTA and CDR2 FQGNSA. The V segment lost 3 bases and the J segment 4 bases; nucleotides outside the gene matches: 7. The CDR3 totals 15 residues. Complete variable domain (other parts from reference TRBV7-2 and TRBJ2-7): GAGVSQSPSNKVTEKGKDVELRCDPISGHTALYWYRQSLGQGLEFLIYFQGNSAPDKSGLPSDRFSAERTGGSVSTLTIQRTQQEDSAVYLCASSFVAGDWYEQYFGPGTRLTVT.

The count of this clone is one. This chain uses TRBV5-1 with TRBJ2-7, with 8 bases that match TRBD2. The CDR3 runs to 15 residues. The germline V gene encodes CDR1 SGHRS and CDR2 YFSETQ. V was clipped by 4 bases and J by 6 bases; unmatched bases: 12. This chain's CDR3 is CASSLPPAGGGEQYF. The CDR3 nucleotides are TGCGCCAGCAGCCTCCCCCCTGCGGGAGGTGGCGAGCAGTACTTC. The full variable domain, rest sourced from reference TRBV5-1 and TRBJ2-7, is KAGVTQTPRYLIKTRGQQVTLSCSPISGHRSVSWYQQTPGQGLQFLFEYFSETQRNKGNFPGRFSGRQFSNSRSEMNVSTLELGDSALYLCASSLPPAGGGEQYFGPGTRLTVT.

The chain combines TRBV4-1 with TRBJ2-6, with no clear D. Germline V gene lookup returns CDR1 MGHRA and CDR2 YSYEKL. This CDR3 is 15 amino acids long. Trimming stripped 0 bases from V and 2 bases from J, with 5 bases between. CDR3 protein: CASSQDGTGANVLTF. In DNA, the CDR3 is TGCGCCAGCAGCCAAGATGGAACTGGGGCCAACGTCCTGACTTTC.

The chain has TRBV7-6 and TRBJ2-2; the match to TRBD2 covers 14 bases. This CDR3 is built from 17 residues. Germline CDR1 is SGHVS and CDR2 is FNYEAQ. Trimming took 5 bases from V and 1 from J; bases not matched to a gene: 3. In nucleotides, the CDR3 is TGTGCCAGCAGCCAGGGACTAGCGGGAGTGAACACCGGGGAGCTGTTTTTT. It codes for CASSQGLAGVNTGELFF.

The chain carries TRBV28 and TRBJ2-7, with D perhaps assigned TRBD1 or TRBD2 (5 bases each). V was pared by 7 bases and J by 6 bases, with 19 bases between. The CDR3 contains 14 residues. Germline CDR1 MDHEN, CDR2 SYDVKM. The CDR3 DNA reads as TGTGCCAGCACCCCTCACGGGGCCTCAGTCGAGCAGTACTTC. It is translated as CASTPHGASVEQYF.

The chain couples TRBV11-2 to TRBJ2-7; TRBD1 is a possible D gene (7 bases). CDR1 is SGHAT and CDR2 is FQNNGV in the germline V gene. The germline V and J ends were trimmed by 8 bases and 3 bases, with 20 bases remaining between them. The CDR3 has 15 residues. The CDR3 DNA is TGTGCCAGCCGCGGGTGGAGGGGGCGTATCTACGAGCAGTACTTC. Its protein is CASRGWRGRIYEQYF.

CDR3 sequence reads: CASIQDRLYGYTF. The CDR3 nucleotides are TGTGCCAGCATTCAGGACAGACTCTATGGCTACACCTTC. This sequence joins TRBV6-5 and TRBJ1-2, with D possibly being TRBD1 (6 bases). V lost 7 bases and J lost 4, with 13 bases in between. Germline lookup yields CDR1 MNHEY and CDR2 SVGAGI. The CDR3 has 13 residues.

This clone came up once. The V and J genes are TRBV11-2 and TRBJ1-3; D unclear. Trimming took off 8 bases at V and 3 bases at J, with 14 bases between the two ends. Germline CDR1 and CDR2: SGHAT and FQNNGV. The CDR3 sequence is 14 residues long. The CDR3 loop is CASSGSWDGNTIYF. CDR3 DNA: TGTGCCAGCTCTGGATCCTGGGATGGAAACACCATATATTTT.

The gene calls are TRBV30 and TRBJ2-1; perhaps TRBD2 as D (6 bases). V was cut by 4 bases and J by 9 bases, with 19 bases left in between. Germline V gene data show CDR1 as GTSNPN and CDR2 as SVGIG (reference sequence). CDR3 length: 14 amino acids. CDR3 sequence: CAWNPWRVGGEQFF. CDR3 DNA sequence: TGTGCCTGGAACCCCTGGCGGGTGGGGGGTGAGCAGTTCTTC.

This chain joins TRBV29-1 and TRBJ2-1; a possible D gene is TRBD1 (6 bases). The CDR3 runs 14 residues. The germline gives CDR1 SQVTM, CDR2 ANQGSEA. Trimming cost V 3 bases and J 2 bases, with 11 bases left between them. CDR3 in DNA: TGCAGCGTTGAGGCCGGGACAACCTACAATGAGCAGTTCTTC. Its protein product is CSVEAGTTYNEQFF.

The chain is built from TRBV7-9 and TRBJ2-2; unclear D gene. V lost 0 bases and J 5 bases, leaving 4 bases between the germline ends. The CDR3 is 13 amino acids. Germline V gene lookup returns CDR1 SEHNR and CDR2 FQNEAQ (reference sequence). CDR3 sequence: CASSLAVTGELFF. The CDR3, as DNA: TGTGCCAGCAGCTTAGCTGTGACCGGGGAGCTGTTTTTT. Supplemented by reference TRBV7-9 and TRBJ2-2, the full variable domain reads DTGVSQNPRHKITKRGQNVTFRCDPISEHNRLYWYRQTLGQGPEFLTYFQNEAQLEKSRLLSDRFSAERPKGSFSTLEIQRTEQGDSAMYLCASSLAVTGELFFGEGSRLTVL.

The chain is built from TRBV11-3 and TRBJ2-3; a possible D gene is TRBD2 (6 bases). Germline V lookup: CDR1 SGHNT, CDR2 YENEEA. The CDR3 extends over 16 amino acids. Trimming left V 2 bases short and J 3 bases short, with 15 bases between. The CDR3 DNA reads as TGTGCCAGCAGCTTAATGCGCGGGATGTGTACAGATACGCAGTATTTT. Translation: CASSLMRGMCTDTQYF.